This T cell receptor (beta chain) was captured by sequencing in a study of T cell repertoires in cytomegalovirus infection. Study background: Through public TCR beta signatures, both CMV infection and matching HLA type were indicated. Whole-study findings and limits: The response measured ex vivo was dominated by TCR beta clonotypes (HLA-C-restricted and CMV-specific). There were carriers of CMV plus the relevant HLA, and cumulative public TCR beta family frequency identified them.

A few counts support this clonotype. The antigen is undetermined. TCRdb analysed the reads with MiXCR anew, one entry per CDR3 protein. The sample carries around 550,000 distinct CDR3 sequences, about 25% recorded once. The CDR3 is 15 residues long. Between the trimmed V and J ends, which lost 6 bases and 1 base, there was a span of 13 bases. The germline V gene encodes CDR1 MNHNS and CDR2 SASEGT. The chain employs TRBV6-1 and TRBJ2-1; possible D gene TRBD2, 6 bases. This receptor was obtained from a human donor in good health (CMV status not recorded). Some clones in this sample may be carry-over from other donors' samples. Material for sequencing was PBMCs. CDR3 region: CASRIRAGSYNEQFF. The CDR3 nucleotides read TGTGCCAGCAGAATTAGGGCGGGATCCTACAATGAGCAGTTCTTC.